These 15 T cell receptor beta chains were all obtained from the same sample, sequenced in a study of blood T cell repertoires in COVID-19. Profiling relied on immunoSEQ multiplex PCR, and the TCRdb table lists in-frame clones only, not all of them. Of more than 50,000 clones listed, around 80% are singletons. The material sequenced was peripheral blood. The receptors stem from a human donor in a cohort sampled during active COVID-19.

The gene calls are TRBV5-6 and TRBJ1-6; no firm D call. CDR3 length equals 13 residues. The ends were cut back, 1 base at V and 8 bases at J, with 7 bases in the middle. Germline CDR1 is SGHDT and CDR2 is YYEEEE. CDR3 residues: CASSLKPDSPLHF. The CDR3 DNA sequence: TGTGCCAGCAGCTTGAAGCCCGATTCACCCCTCCACTTT. The variable domain in full, completed from reference TRBV5-6 and TRBJ1-6, reads DAGVTQSPTHLIKTRGQQVTLRCSPKSGHDTVSWYQQALGQGPQFIFQYYEEEERQRGNFPDRFSGHQFPNYSSELNVNALLLGDSALYLCASSLKPDSPLHFGNGTRLTVT.

The J gene is TRBJ2-7, the V gene TRBV19, with TRBD1 matching over 11 bases. This CDR3 comprises 16 residues. CDR1 is LNHDA, CDR2 SQIVND, per germline (reference sequence). Trimming at V came to 3 bases and at J to 0 bases, leaving 4 bases not matched to a gene. CDR3 in amino acids: CASSIRTGGFSYEQYF. Here the CDR3 DNA reads TGTGCCAGTAGTATCCGGACAGGGGGCTTCTCCTACGAGCAGTACTTC.

The CDR3 region is CASSTQTGYEQYF. As DNA, the CDR3 is TGTGCCAGCAGTACCCAGACAGGCTACGAGCAGTACTTC. The rearrangement links TRBV6-4 to TRBJ2-7, with D possibly TRBD1 on 6 matching bases. This CDR3 has 13 residues. Germline-derived CDR1 and CDR2 are MRHNA and SNTAGT. V was trimmed by 5 bases and J by 3 bases, leaving 11 bases between them.

V is TRBV2 and J is TRBJ2-2; weak D call: TRBD1 (6 bases). Trimming cost V 7 bases and J 0 bases, with 12 bases left between them. CDR1 and CDR2 (germline): SNHLY, FYNNEI. The CDR3 is 15 amino acids. The CDR3 loop is CASNTGTSNTGELFF. In DNA form, the CDR3 reads TGTGCCAGCAACACCGGGACATCGAACACCGGGGAGCTGTTTTTT.

The chain employs TRBV29-1 and TRBJ2-7; TRBD2 matches 13 bases. The CDR3 contains 13 residues. Germline V gives CDR1 SQVTM, CDR2 ANQGSEA. J was trimmed by 4 bases and V by 6 bases; bases with no gene match: 3. CDR3 bases: TGCAGCGTCCGGACTAGCGGGAGTTACGAGCAGTACTTC. Protein: CSVRTSGSYEQYF.

The rearrangement uses TRBV7-9 and TRBJ1-1; 11 nucleotides line up with TRBD1. Losses at the gene ends were 5 bases for V and 7 bases for J; bases not matched to a gene: 9. The CDR3 runs 15 residues. Germline V gene sequence: CDR1 SEHNR, CDR2 FQNEAQ (reference sequence). The CDR3: CASSPGDRGKGEAFF. CDR3 bases: TGTGCCAGCAGCCCGGGGGACAGGGGGAAGGGTGAAGCTTTCTTT.

In nucleotides, the CDR3 is TGTGCCTGGAGTGTAGGAGACACCGGGGAGCTGTTTTTT. It yields the protein CAWSVGDTGELFF. V is TRBV30 and J is TRBJ2-2; D is ambiguous. Germline CDR1 and CDR2: GTSNPN and SVGIG (reference sequence). Trimming took 0 bases from V and 3 from J, leaving 5 bases between them. This CDR3 comprises 13 residues.

V is TRBV3-1 (or the pseudogene TRBV3-2) and J is TRBJ2-3; D remains unclear. From germline, CDR1 is LGHDT and CDR2 YNNKEL (reference sequence). The CDR3 is 14 residues long. The ends were cut back, 4 bases at V and 2 bases at J, with 10 bases in the middle. CDR3 loop: CASSPDAYTDTQYF. CDR3 DNA sequence: TGTGCCAGCAGCCCCGATGCGTACACAGATACGCAGTATTTT.

The V call is TRBV30, the J call TRBJ1-2, with 11 bases identical to TRBD1. This CDR3 has 14 amino acids. The J segment lost 4 bases and the V segment lost 5 bases, leaving 6 bases of the junction unmatched. The germline gives CDR1 GTSNPN, CDR2 SVGIG (reference sequence). The CDR3 is CAWVLGQGAYGYTF. The CDR3 coding sequence is TGTGCCTGGGTCCTCGGACAGGGGGCCTATGGCTACACCTTC. Full variable domain (rest looked up from reference TRBV30 and TRBJ1-2): SQTIHQWPATLVQPVGSPLSLECTVEGTSNPNLYWYRQAAGRGLQLLFYSVGIGQISSEVPQNLSASRPQDRQFILSSKKLLLSDSGFYLCAWVLGQGAYGYTFGSGTRLTVV.

V and J are TRBV30 and TRBJ2-5, with TRBD2 matching 8 bases. Germline lookup yields CDR1 GTSNPN and CDR2 SVGIG (reference sequence). The CDR3 consists of 15 residues. Trimming removed 0 bases from V and 5 bases from J; junction bases left unmatched: 8. The CDR3 here is CAWSVEAGVGETQYF. The CDR3 bases are TGTGCCTGGAGTGTTGAAGCGGGAGTGGGCGAGACCCAGTACTTC.

This clone has a single count. CDR3 sequence: CASSTIPNADRGRDEQYF. CDR3 in DNA: TGTGCCAGCAGTACGATTCCAAACGCCGACAGGGGGCGCGACGAGCAGTACTTC. The chain has TRBV28 and TRBJ2-7; 10 bases agree with TRBD1. The CDR3 runs 18 residues. Germline V lookup: CDR1 MDHEN, CDR2 SYDVKM. Trimming cost V 5 bases and J 5 bases; bases outside gene matches: 18.

The chain has TRBV4-3 and TRBJ1-1, with a possible D match to TRBD1 (6 bases). V was cut by 8 bases and J by 1 base, with 11 bases left in between. The CDR3 has 13 residues. The germline V gene has CDR1 LGHNA and CDR2 YSLEER. The chain's CDR3 is CASSGQTNTEAFF. For the CDR3, the DNA is TGCGCCAGCTCAGGACAGACGAACACTGAAGCTTTCTTT.

V gene TRBV7-9 combines with J gene TRBJ1-5, with no clear D. CDR3 size: 13 residues. V lost 1 base and J lost 7, with 8 bases in between. CDR1 is SEHNR, CDR2 FQNEAQ, per germline (reference sequence). The CDR3 DNA follows: TGTGCCAGCAGCTTAGATGCGGTCCAGCCCCAGCATTTT. This codes for CASSLDAVQPQHF.

V is TRBV10-1 and J is TRBJ2-7; D gene uncertain. V lost 5 bases, J lost 5 bases, and 13 bases lay in between. This CDR3 region has 13 residues. CDR1 is WNHNN and CDR2 is SYGVQD in the germline V gene (reference sequence). The CDR3 DNA sequence: TGCGCCAGCAGTTGGCCAGGTTCGGACGAGCAGTACTTC. This gives the protein CASSWPGSDEQYF.

The rearrangement uses TRBV5-6 and TRBJ1-5; 11 nucleotides agree with TRBD1. Looked up from germline, CDR1 is SGHDT and CDR2 is YYEEEE. The CDR3 covers 15 residues. V lost 0 bases and J lost 6; bases outside the gene matches: 2. CDR3 nucleotide sequence: TGTGCCAGCAGCTTGGGGACAGGGGGCGTTCAGCCCCAGCATTTT. Residues: CASSLGTGGVQPQHF.